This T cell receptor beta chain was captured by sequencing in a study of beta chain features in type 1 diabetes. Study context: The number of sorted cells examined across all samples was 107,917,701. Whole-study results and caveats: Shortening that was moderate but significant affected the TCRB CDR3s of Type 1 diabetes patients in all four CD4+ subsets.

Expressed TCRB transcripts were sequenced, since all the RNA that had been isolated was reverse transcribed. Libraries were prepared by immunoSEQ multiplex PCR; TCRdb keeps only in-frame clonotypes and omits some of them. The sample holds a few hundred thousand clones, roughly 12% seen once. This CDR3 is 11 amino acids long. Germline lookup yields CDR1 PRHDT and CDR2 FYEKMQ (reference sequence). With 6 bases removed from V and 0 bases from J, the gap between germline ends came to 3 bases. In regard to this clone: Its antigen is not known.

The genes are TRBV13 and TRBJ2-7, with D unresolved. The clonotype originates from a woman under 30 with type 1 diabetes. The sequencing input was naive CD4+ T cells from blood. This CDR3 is CASSRSYEQYF. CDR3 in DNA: TGTGCCAGCAGTCGCTCCTACGAGCAGTACTTC.